Sequencing of this T cell receptor beta chain was carried out in a study of cytomegalovirus exposure and HLA in healthy donors. Study conclusions and caveats: The study carried out a later analysis of TCR beta sequences. It associated 16,951 of them with specific HLA alleles at a false discovery rate of 0.05.

This PCR relied on a set of 60 Vbeta primers and 13 Jbeta primers. Clones were read by immunoSEQ multiplex PCR, and TCRdb kept only the in-frame ones, dropping some. The sample contains about 120,000 clones, roughly 78% of which appear only once. As to this clone: Its antigen remains unknown.

Germline loops: CDR1 MGHRA, CDR2 YSYEKL. This CDR3 has 13 residues. Trimming cost V 5 bases and J 2 bases; bases outside gene matches: 3. The source is a woman aged 25-40 years in good health and CMV-seropositive. Sequenced material: PBMCs. The chain carries TRBV4-1 and TRBJ2-7; 7 positions match TRBD1. DNA for the CDR3: TGCGCCAGCAGCATCACAGGGGCCTACGAGCAGTACTTC. This translates into CASSITGAYEQYF.